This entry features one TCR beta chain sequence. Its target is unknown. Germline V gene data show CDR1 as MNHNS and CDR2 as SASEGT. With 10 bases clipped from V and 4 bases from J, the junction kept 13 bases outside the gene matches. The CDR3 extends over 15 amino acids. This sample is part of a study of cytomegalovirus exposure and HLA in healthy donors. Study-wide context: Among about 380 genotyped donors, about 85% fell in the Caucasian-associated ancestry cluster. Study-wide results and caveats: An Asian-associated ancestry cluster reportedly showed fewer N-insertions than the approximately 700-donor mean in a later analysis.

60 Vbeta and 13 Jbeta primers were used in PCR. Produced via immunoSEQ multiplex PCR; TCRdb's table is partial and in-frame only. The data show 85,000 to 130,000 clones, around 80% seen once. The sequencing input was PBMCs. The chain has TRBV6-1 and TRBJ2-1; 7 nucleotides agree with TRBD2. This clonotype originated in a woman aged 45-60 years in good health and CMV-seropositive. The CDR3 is CATRRLADIYNEQFF. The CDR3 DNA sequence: TGTGCCACTCGCCGTCTAGCGGATATTTACAATGAGCAGTTCTTC.